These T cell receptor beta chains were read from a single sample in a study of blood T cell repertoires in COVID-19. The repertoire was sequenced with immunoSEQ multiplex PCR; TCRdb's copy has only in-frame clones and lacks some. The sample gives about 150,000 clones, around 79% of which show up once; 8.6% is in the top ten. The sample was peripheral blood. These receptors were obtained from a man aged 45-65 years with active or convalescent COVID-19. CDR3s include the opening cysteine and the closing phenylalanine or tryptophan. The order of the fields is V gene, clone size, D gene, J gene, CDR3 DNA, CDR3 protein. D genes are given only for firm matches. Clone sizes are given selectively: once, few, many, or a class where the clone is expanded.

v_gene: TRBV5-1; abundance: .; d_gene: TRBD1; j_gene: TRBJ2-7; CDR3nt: TGCGCCAGCAGCATACAGGGGGCAAGGGACGAGCAGTACTTC; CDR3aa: CASSIQGARDEQYF
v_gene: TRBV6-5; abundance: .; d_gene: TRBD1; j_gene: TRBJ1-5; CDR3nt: TGTGCCAGCAGTCCTGAGGGACAGGGCCGTCAGCCCCAGCATTTT; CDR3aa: CASSPEGQGRQPQHF
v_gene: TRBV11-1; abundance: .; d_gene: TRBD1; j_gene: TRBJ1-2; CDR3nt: TGTGCCAGCAGCCCAGGGGGCAGGTCCGTTCTCTATGGCTACACCTTC; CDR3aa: CASSPGGRSVLYGYTF
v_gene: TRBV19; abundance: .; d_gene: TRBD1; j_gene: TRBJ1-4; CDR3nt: TGTGCCAGTAGTATAACAGGGGGCCGTGAAAAACTGTTTTTT; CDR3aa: CASSITGGREKLFF
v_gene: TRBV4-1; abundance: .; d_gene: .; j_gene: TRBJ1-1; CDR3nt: TGCGCCAGCAGCCCTTGGGCCTTGAACACTGAAGCTTTCTTT; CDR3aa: CASSPWALNTEAFF
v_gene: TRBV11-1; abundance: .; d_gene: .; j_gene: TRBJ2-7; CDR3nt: TGTGCCAGCAGTCCCGGACAGTCCTACGAGCAGTACTTC; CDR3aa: CASSPGQSYEQYF
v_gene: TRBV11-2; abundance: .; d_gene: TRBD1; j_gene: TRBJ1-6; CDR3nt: TGTGCCAGCAGCATCGGACAGGTTAATTCACCCCTCCACTTT; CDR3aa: CASSIGQVNSPLHF
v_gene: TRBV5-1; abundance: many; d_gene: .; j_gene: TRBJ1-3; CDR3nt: TGCGCCAGCAGCTTGGACGGCTCTGGAAACACCATATATTTT; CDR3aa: CASSLDGSGNTIYF
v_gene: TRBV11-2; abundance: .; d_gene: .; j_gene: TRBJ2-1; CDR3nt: TGTGCCAGCAGCTTAAATACAGGGACCAATGAGCAGTTCTTC; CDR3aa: CASSLNTGTNEQFF
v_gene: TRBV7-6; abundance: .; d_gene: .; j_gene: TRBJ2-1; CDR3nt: TGTGCCAGCAGCTTCCTGTACAATGAGCAGTTCTTC; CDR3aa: CASSFLYNEQFF
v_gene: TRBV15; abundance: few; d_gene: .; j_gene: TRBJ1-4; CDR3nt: TGTGCCACCAGCAGCGGCCACAGGTGGACTAATGAAAAACTGTTTTTT; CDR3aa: CATSSGHRWTNEKLFF
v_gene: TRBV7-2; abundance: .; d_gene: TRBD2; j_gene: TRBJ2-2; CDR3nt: TGTGCCAGCAGCCCCCGACTAGCGGGAGGTCAGGGCGGGGAGCTGTTTTTT; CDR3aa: CASSPRLAGGQGGELFF
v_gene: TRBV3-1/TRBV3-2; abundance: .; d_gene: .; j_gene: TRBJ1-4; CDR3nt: TGTGCCAGCAGCCGCGACAGAAGTAATGAAAAACTGTTTTTT; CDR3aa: CASSRDRSNEKLFF
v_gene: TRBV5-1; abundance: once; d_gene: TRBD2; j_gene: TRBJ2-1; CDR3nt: TGCGCCAGCAGCCCCGGACTAGCGGGGGACAATGAGCAGTTCTTC; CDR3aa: CASSPGLAGDNEQFF
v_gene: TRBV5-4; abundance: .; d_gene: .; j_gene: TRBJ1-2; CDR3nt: TGTGCCAGCAGCTTGGGGCCACTTGGTGGGGGGAACTATGGCTACACCTTC; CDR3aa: CASSLGPLGGGNYGYTF